The next 2 T cell receptor beta chains were all read from a single sample in a study of blood T cell repertoires in COVID-19 (dated by TCRdb to 2020 to 2021). Libraries were built with the immunoSEQ multiplex PCR assay. Sourced from immuneACCESS, this table was stored by TCRdb with only in-frame sequences that have V and J called. A share of the clones is absent; for the studies checked, an unresolved V gene accounts for under half, and the remainder has no known explanation. The sample table lists 75,000 to 85,000 clones, 88% of them with a count of one. The top ten hold around 40% of the sample. Sequencing used peripheral blood. The receptors derive from a human donor in a cohort sampled during active COVID-19.

This clone was seen once. The chain employs TRBV7-3 and TRBJ2-3; 7 bases fit TRBD1. The V segment lost 5 bases and the J segment 0 bases; nucleotides outside the gene matches: 14. This CDR3 comprises 18 residues. The V gene's germline CDR1 is SGHTA and CDR2 FQGTGA. CDR3 bases: TGTGCCAGCAGCCCCACGTCCTTGACAGGGCGCAGCACAGATACGCAGTATTTT. Encoded protein: CASSPTSLTGRSTDTQYF.

V is TRBV5-5 and J is TRBJ1-3; D unclear. The germline V gene has CDR1 SGHKS and CDR2 YYEKEE (reference sequence). Trimming stripped 1 base from V and 2 bases from J, with 10 bases between. This CDR3 has 15 residues. CDR3 in DNA: TGTGCCAGCAGCTTGAGCTACCCTGCTGGAAACACCATATATTTT. This gives the protein CASSLSYPAGNTIYF.